This TCR beta chain was recovered during a study of T cell responses to AZD1222 COVID-19 vaccine. Assay used: immunoSEQ multiplex PCR; TCRdb lists only in-frame clones, some missing. The table includes 200,000 to 250,000 clones, 90% to 95% detected once. This clone was seen a single time. What it recognizes is unknown. Study-level findings and limits: At study baseline, merely more than 5 AZD1222 recipients were seropositive. Females made up more of the donors, who were largely white British, and clonal diversity may have come out too low. After two AZD1222 doses, spike-specific TCR breadth and depth rose versus day 0. In all cases, repertoires were sampled only after the peak T cell response.

The sequencing used peripheral blood, collected 28 days after the second dose of the MenACWY control vaccine. The receptor's source is an adult who received the MenACWY meningococcal vaccine as a control.

The CDR3 reads CATRSGQGYGYTF. The CDR3 DNA sequence: TGTGCCACCAGGTCGGGACAGGGGTATGGCTACACCTTC. V and J are TRBV24-1 and TRBJ1-2, with 10 bases that match TRBD1. Germline values: CDR1 KGHDR, CDR2 SFDVKD. Trimming removed 7 bases from V and 5 bases from J; junction bases left unmatched: 3. This CDR3 contains 13 residues.